The present T cell receptor (beta chain) was sequenced within a study of T cells in Graves' hyperthyroidism and ophthalmopathy. The V gene end was trimmed by 2 bases and the J gene end by 7 bases; junction bases not matched to a gene: 12. Germline V gene data show CDR1 as MNHEY and CDR2 as SVGAGI. The CDR3 runs 16 residues. Amplification of TCR beta CDR3 regions was performed using RNA transcripts as template. Primed by the HTBI set, a first-round RT-PCR was run on the TCR CDR3. TCRdb called the multiplex PCR reads again in MiXCR, with one record for every CDR3 protein. This sample carries about 520,000 distinct CDR3 sequences, approximately 24% of them seen once, and the ten largest clones take 11%. This clonotype was detected a few times.

Sequencing was carried out using blood. V gene TRBV6-5 combines with J gene TRBJ2-7, with TRBD2 identical over 9 bases. The receptor was isolated from a woman between 25 and 40 years old with Graves' ophthalmopathy. The CDR3 DNA follows: TGTGCCAGCAGTTACCATATGGGACTAGCAGCGAGGGAGCAGTACTTC. Translated: CASSYHMGLAAREQYF.